This TCR beta chain was sequenced in a study of shared clonotypes between healthy human individuals. Trimming removed 7 bases from V and 2 bases from J; junction bases left unmatched: 4. CDR3 length: 14 residues. Germline lookup yields CDR1 SGHDN and CDR2 FVKESK. Sequencing used immunoSEQ multiplex PCR; TCRdb keeps in-frame clones, though not all of them. Found here are fewer than 500,000 clones, 60% to 80% of them singletons; the top ten hold under 15%. Turning to this clone: Antigen specificity is unknown.

Findings and limits, study-wide: Exclusively blood specimens were collected; tissue repertoires likely differ.

Sequenced input: PBMCs. This sequence joins TRBV14 and TRBJ1-3; 8 bases are a match to TRBD1. This sequence was found in a woman in her 40s in good health. Some clones in this sample may be carry-over from other donors' samples. CDR3 coding DNA: TGTGCCAGCACGGGACAGGCCACTGGAAACACCATATATTTT. Translating it yields CASTGQATGNTIYF.